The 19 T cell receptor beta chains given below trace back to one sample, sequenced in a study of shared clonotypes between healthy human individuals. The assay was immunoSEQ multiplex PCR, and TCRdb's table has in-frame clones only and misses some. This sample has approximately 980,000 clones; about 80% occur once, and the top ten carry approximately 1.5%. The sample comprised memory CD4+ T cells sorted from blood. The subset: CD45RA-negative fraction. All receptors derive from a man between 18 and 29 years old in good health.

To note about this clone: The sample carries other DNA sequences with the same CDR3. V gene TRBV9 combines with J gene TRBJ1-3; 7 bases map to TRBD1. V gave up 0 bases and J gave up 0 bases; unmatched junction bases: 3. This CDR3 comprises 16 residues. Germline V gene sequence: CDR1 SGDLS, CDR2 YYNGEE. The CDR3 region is CASSVGEGASGNTIYF. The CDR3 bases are TGTGCCAGCAGCGTAGGAGAGGGGGCCTCTGGAAACACCATATATTTT.

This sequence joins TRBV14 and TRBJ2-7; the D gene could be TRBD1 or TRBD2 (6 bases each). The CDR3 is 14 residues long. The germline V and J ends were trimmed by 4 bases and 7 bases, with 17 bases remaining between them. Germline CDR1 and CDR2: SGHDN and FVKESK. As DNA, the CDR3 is TGTGCCAGCAGCCCTCAAGAAGGGGGGCGTGAGCAGTACTTC. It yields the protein CASSPQEGGREQYF.

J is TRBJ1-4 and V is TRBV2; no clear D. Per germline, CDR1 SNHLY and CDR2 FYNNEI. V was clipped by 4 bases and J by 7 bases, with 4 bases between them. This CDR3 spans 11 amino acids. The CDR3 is CASSVVEKLFF. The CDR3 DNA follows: TGTGCCAGCAGTGTGGTTGAAAAACTGTTTTTT.

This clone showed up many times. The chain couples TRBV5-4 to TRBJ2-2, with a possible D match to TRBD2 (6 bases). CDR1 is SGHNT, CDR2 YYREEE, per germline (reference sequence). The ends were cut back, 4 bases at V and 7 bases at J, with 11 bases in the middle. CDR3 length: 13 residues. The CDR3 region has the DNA TGTGCCAGCAGCCGACTAGTTTTCGGGGAGCTGTTTTTT. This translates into CASSRLVFGELFF.

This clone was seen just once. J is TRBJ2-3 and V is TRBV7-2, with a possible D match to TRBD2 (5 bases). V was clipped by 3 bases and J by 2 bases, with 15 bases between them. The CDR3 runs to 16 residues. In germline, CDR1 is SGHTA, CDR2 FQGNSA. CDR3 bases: TGTGCCAGCAGCTTTGGGAGTCGGGGTCCCACAGATACGCAGTATTTT. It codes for CASSFGSRGPTDTQYF.

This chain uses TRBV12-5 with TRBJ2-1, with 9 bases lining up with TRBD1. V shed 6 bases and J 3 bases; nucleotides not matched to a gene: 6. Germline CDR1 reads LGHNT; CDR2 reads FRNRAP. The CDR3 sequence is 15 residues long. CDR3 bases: TGTGCTAGTGGCCCACCGGGACAGGGCTACAATGAGCAGTTCTTC. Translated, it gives CASGPPGQGYNEQFF.

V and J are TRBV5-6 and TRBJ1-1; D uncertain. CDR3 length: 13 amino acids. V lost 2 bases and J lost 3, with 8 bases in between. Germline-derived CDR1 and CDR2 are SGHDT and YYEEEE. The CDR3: CASSLNGYTEAFF. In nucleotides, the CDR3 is TGTGCCAGCAGCTTAAACGGCTACACTGAAGCTTTCTTT. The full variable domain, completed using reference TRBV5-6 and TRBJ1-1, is DAGVTQSPTHLIKTRGQQVTLRCSPKSGHDTVSWYQQALGQGPQFIFQYYEEEERQRGNFPDRFSGHQFPNYSSELNVNALLLGDSALYLCASSLNGYTEAFFGQGTRLTVV.

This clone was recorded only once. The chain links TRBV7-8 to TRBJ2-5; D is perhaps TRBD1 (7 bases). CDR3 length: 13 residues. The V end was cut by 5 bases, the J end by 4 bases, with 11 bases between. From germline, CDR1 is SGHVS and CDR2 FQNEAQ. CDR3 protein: CASSPGGRETQYF. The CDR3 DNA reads TGTGCCAGCAGCCCAGGGGGGCGAGAGACCCAGTACTTC. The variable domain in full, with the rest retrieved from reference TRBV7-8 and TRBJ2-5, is GAGVSQSPRYKVAKRGQDVALRCDPISGHVSLFWYQQALGQGPEFLTYFQNEAQLDKSGLPSDRFFAERPEGSVSTLKIQRTQQEDSAVYLCASSPGGRETQYFGPGTRLLVL.

The CDR3 reads CASSPSGTAPYEQYF. The CDR3 nucleotides are TGCGCCAGCAGCCCCTCCGGGACAGCGCCCTACGAGCAGTACTTC. The V and J genes are TRBV5-1 and TRBJ2-7, with 7 bases lining up with TRBD1. CDR3 length: 15 residues. Looked up from germline, CDR1 is SGHRS and CDR2 is YFSETQ. Losses at the gene ends were 4 bases for V and 2 bases for J; bases not matched to a gene: 9.

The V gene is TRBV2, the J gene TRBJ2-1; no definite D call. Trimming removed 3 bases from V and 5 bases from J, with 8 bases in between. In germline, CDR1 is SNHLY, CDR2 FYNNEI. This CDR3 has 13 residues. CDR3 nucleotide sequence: TGTGCCAGCAGTGACGAGGCCAACAATGAGCAGTTCTTC. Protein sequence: CASSDEANNEQFF.

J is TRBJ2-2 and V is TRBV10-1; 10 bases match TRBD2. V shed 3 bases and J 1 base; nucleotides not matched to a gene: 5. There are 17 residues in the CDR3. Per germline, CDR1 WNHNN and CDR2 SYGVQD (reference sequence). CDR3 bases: TGCGCCAGCAGTGACCTTAGCGGGGGGCTGAACACCGGGGAGCTGTTTTTT. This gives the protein CASSDLSGGLNTGELFF.

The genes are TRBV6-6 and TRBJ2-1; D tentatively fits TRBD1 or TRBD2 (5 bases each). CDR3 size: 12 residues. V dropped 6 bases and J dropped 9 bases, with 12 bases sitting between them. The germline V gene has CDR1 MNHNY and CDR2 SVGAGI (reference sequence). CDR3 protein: CASRGERGEQFF. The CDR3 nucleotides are TGTGCCAGCAGAGGTGAGAGGGGTGAGCAGTTCTTC.

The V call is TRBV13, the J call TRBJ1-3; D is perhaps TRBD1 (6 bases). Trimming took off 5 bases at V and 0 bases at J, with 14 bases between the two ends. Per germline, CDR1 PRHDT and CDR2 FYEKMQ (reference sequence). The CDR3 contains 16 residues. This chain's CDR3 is CASSIRGQSSGNTIYF. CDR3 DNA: TGTGCCAGCAGCATCAGGGGCCAGAGCTCTGGAAACACCATATATTTT.

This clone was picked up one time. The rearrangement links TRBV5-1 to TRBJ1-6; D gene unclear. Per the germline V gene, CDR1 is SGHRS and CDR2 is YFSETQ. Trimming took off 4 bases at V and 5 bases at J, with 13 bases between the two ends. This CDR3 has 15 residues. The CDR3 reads CASSLRGSDNSPLHF. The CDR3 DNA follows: TGCGCCAGCAGCCTCCGGGGTTCGGATAATTCACCCCTCCACTTT.

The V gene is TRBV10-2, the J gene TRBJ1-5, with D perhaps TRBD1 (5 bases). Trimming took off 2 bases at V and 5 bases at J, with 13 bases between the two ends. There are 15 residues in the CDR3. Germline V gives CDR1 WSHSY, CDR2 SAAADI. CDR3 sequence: CASSEGGTPYQPQHF. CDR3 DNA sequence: TGCGCCAGCAGTGAGGGGGGAACTCCGTATCAGCCCCAGCATTTT.

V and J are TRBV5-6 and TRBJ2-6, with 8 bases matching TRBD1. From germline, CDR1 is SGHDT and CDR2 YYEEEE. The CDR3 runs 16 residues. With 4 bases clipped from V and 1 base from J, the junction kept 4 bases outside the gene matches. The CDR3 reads CASSPNRGSGANVLTF. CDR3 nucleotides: TGTGCCAGCAGCCCGAACAGGGGGTCTGGGGCCAACGTCCTGACTTTC. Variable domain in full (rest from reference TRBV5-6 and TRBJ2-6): DAGVTQSPTHLIKTRGQQVTLRCSPKSGHDTVSWYQQALGQGPQFIFQYYEEEERQRGNFPDRFSGHQFPNYSSELNVNALLLGDSALYLCASSPNRGSGANVLTFGAGSRLTVL.

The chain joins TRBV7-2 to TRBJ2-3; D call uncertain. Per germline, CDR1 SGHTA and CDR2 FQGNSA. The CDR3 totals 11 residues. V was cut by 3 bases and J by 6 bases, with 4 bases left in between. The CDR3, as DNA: TGTGCCAGCAGCTTTTCGGATACGCAGTATTTT. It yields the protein CASSFSDTQYF.

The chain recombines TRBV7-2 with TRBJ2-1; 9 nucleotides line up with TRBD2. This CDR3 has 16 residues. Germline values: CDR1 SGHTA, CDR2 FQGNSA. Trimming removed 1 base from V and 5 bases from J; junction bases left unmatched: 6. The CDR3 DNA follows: TGTGCCAGCAGCTTAGGAAGGGCGGGAGGGAACAATGAGCAGTTCTTC. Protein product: CASSLGRAGGNNEQFF.

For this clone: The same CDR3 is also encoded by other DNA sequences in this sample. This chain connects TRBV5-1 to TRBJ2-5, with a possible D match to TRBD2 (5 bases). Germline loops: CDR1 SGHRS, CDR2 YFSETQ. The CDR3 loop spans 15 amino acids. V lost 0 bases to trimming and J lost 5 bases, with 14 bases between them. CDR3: CASSLAGGGLETQYF. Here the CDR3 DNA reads TGCGCCAGCAGCTTGGCGGGCGGAGGTTTGGAGACCCAGTACTTC.